Shown below are 20 T cell receptor beta chains from a single sample sequenced in a study of OX40 agonist ivuxolimab in advanced cancers. TCRdb's table, derived via immunoSEQ multiplex PCR, lists solely in-frame clones and lacks some. The table shows about 75,000 clones, with about 92% occurring only once. Sample: CD4+ or CD8+ T cells sorted from blood, taken in a trial of the OX40 agonist ivuxolimab. Receptors originate from an adult with an advanced solid tumor such as melanoma, head and neck, liver or kidney cancer.

This chain links TRBV30 with TRBJ2-1; 7 bases fit TRBD1. The V gene's germline CDR1 is GTSNPN and CDR2 SVGIG (reference sequence). With 3 bases clipped from V and 4 bases from J, the junction kept 6 bases outside the gene matches. This CDR3 region has 14 residues. The CDR3 DNA follows: TGTGCCTGGAGAGGGGGCATAGGGTACAATGAGCAGTTCTTC. This translates into CAWRGGIGYNEQFF.

This rearrangement joins TRBV5-4 to TRBJ2-3, with 7 bases aligning to TRBD1. Trimming removed 4 bases from V and 2 bases from J; junction bases left unmatched: 4. Germline V gene data show CDR1 as SGHNT and CDR2 as YYREEE (reference sequence). The CDR3 totals 14 residues. The CDR3 DNA is TGTGCCAGCAGCATTGACAGGGCCACAGATACGCAGTATTTT. This gives the protein CASSIDRATDTQYF.

This chain uses TRBV7-3 with TRBJ1-1; 7 bases fit TRBD1. J gave up 2 bases and V 5 bases, and 8 bases lay outside the gene matches. Germline CDR1 SGHTA, CDR2 FQGTGA. The CDR3 consists of 15 residues. The CDR3 nucleotides read TGTGCCAGCAGCATAGCCGGGACAGAAAACACTGAAGCTTTCTTT. Residues: CASSIAGTENTEAFF.

This sequence joins TRBV6-1 and TRBJ2-1; D not resolved. Germline CDR1 reads MNHNS; CDR2 reads SASEGT. The CDR3 extends over 15 amino acids. V was clipped by 1 base and J by 5 bases, with 12 bases between them. The CDR3 spells CASSEEGSFNNEQFF. In DNA form, the CDR3 reads TGTGCCAGCAGTGAAGAGGGTAGCTTCAACAATGAGCAGTTCTTC.

V is TRBV4-3 and J is TRBJ1-2; 8 nucleotides agree with TRBD1. The junction had 9 bases not matched to a gene; V was cut back by 0 bases and J by 12 bases. Per germline, CDR1 LGHNA and CDR2 YSLEER. CDR3 length equals 14 residues. CDR3 region: CASSQERNRGKNTF. The CDR3 bases are TGCGCCAGCAGCCAAGAACGTAACAGGGGGAAGAACACCTTC.

This chain links TRBV2 with TRBJ2-2, with 12 bases fitting TRBD2. Germline-derived CDR1 and CDR2 are SNHLY and FYNNEI. Trimming at V came to 6 bases and at J to 10 bases, leaving 9 bases not matched to a gene. This CDR3 has 15 residues. The CDR3 DNA reads as TGTGCCAGCAGGGCTAGCGGGGGGGCCTTCGTGGAGCTGTTTTTT. Protein sequence: CASRASGGAFVELFF.

The chain uses TRBV7-9 and TRBJ1-2; tentative D call: TRBD1 (5 bases). From germline, CDR1 is SEHNR and CDR2 FQNEAQ (reference sequence). CDR3 length: 16 amino acids. V was clipped by 5 bases and J by 0 bases, with 16 bases between them. The DNA of the CDR3 is TGTGCCAGCAGCCCTAGCCCGGGACGGTCTAACTATGGCTACACCTTC. Residues: CASSPSPGRSNYGYTF.

The chain joins TRBV5-5 to TRBJ1-5; the D is unclear. The V gene's germline CDR1 is SGHKS and CDR2 YYEKEE (reference sequence). The length of the CDR3 is 14 residues. V lost 0 bases and J 7 bases, leaving 11 bases between the germline ends. CDR3 residues: CASSLVRSAQPQHF. DNA for the CDR3: TGTGCCAGCAGCTTGGTACGGTCAGCCCAGCCCCAGCATTTT.

V usage is TRBV28 and J usage is TRBJ1-4; TRBD1 aligns across 7 bases. The CDR3 sequence is 16 residues long. From germline, CDR1 is MDHEN and CDR2 SYDVKM. Trimming cost V 5 bases and J 0 bases; bases outside gene matches: 6. CDR3 loop: CASSPTGQATNEKLFF. DNA of the CDR3: TGTGCCAGCAGTCCTACCGGACAGGCAACTAATGAAAAACTGTTTTTT.

CDR3 loop: CASSTKTRPDTQYF. The CDR3 bases are TGTGCCAGCAGTACGAAAACTCGGCCAGATACGCAGTATTTT. V gene TRBV28 combines with J gene TRBJ2-3; D is undetermined. The CDR3 runs 14 residues. CDR1 is MDHEN and CDR2 is SYDVKM in the germline V gene. V gave up 5 bases and J gave up 4 bases, with 13 bases separating them.

The CDR3 DNA is TGCGCCAGCAGCTCCAGAAGAAAAGATGAAAAACTGTTTTTT. Its translation: CASSSRRKDEKLFF. The chain has TRBV5-1 and TRBJ1-4, with D hard to call. Germline CDR1 and CDR2: SGHRS and YFSETQ. The CDR3 has 14 amino acids. V lost 3 bases, J lost 6 bases, and 12 bases lay in between. Together with reference TRBV5-1 and TRBJ1-4, the CDR3 gives the full variable domain: KAGVTQTPRYLIKTRGQQVTLSCSPISGHRSVSWYQQTPGQGLQFLFEYFSETQRNKGNFPGRFSGRQFSNSRSEMNVSTLELGDSALYLCASSSRRKDEKLFFGSGTQLSVL.

The V call is TRBV7-9, the J call TRBJ2-6; D not certain. This CDR3 is built from 15 residues. V was shortened by 1 base and J by 3 bases, with 7 bases between the two germline ends. CDR1 is SEHNR, CDR2 FQNEAQ, per germline (reference sequence). This chain's CDR3 is CASSLVEFGANVLTF. The CDR3 nucleotides read TGTGCCAGCAGCTTAGTAGAATTTGGGGCCAACGTCCTGACTTTC.

This clone was detected once. The chain links TRBV7-8 to TRBJ2-2; the match to TRBD2 covers 7 bases. Per germline, CDR1 SGHVS and CDR2 FQNEAQ. CDR3 length: 16 residues. With V trimmed by 3 bases and J by 1 base, 5 bases remained unmatched. The CDR3 loop is CASSFQAGRNTGELFF. DNA for the CDR3: TGTGCCAGCAGCTTCCAAGCGGGAAGGAACACCGGGGAGCTGTTTTTT.

The chain has TRBV10-2 and TRBJ1-1; unclear D gene. The CDR3 runs 14 residues. The V gene lost 3 bases and the J gene lost 2 bases, with 10 bases spanning the gap. The germline V gene has CDR1 WSHSY and CDR2 SAAADI. The chain's CDR3 is CASSEGPGNTEAFF. CDR3 DNA: TGCGCCAGCAGTGAAGGGCCAGGAAACACTGAAGCTTTCTTT.

J is TRBJ2-7 and V is TRBV18, with a possible D match to TRBD1 (5 bases). The CDR3 runs 14 residues. Trimming pared 1 base from V and 2 bases from J, leaving 9 bases between. Germline V gives CDR1 KGHSH, CDR2 LQKENI. The CDR3 DNA reads as TGTGCCAGCTCACCACGGGGCTTCCCCTACGAGCAGTACTTC. Translating it yields CASSPRGFPYEQYF.

As for this clone: One end of the junction varies from germline; a read error may be responsible. V and J are TRBV7-2 and TRBJ1-5; D ambiguous. Germline V CDR1 and CDR2: SGHTA, FQGNSA. The CDR3 contains 15 residues. As DNA, the CDR3 is TGTGCCAGCAGCCAAATGCGGGCTAGCTATCAGCCCCAGCATTTT. It is translated as CASSQMRASYQPQHF.

V usage is TRBV18 and J usage is TRBJ1-2; weak D call: TRBD1 (5 bases). The length of the CDR3 is 15 residues. Germline loops: CDR1 KGHSH, CDR2 LQKENI. With 2 bases removed from V and 5 bases from J, the gap between germline ends came to 15 bases. The CDR3 loop is CASSPFEGSEYGYTF. The CDR3 DNA reads as TGTGCCAGCTCACCATTTGAGGGGAGCGAGTATGGCTACACCTTC. The whole variable domain, filled in from reference TRBV18 and TRBJ1-2, reads NAGVMQNPRHLVRRRGQEARLRCSPMKGHSHVYWYRQLPEEGLKFMVYLQKENIIDESGMPKERFSAEFPKEGPSILRIQQVVRGDSAAYFCASSPFEGSEYGYTFGSGTRLTVV.

J is TRBJ1-2 and V is TRBV13; D is possibly TRBD1 (5 bases). The CDR3 is made up of 15 amino acids. The germline V gene has CDR1 PRHDT and CDR2 FYEKMQ (reference sequence). V was cut by 5 bases and J by 2 bases, with 15 bases left in between. The CDR3 is CASSPRPTENYGYTF. The CDR3 nucleotides read TGTGCCAGCAGCCCCCGCCCGACAGAGAACTATGGCTACACCTTC.

The V and J genes are TRBV4-1 and TRBJ2-3; the D gene is possibly TRBD2 (7 bases). In germline, CDR1 is MGHRA, CDR2 YSYEKL. CDR3 length: 16 amino acids. The V and J ends lost 0 bases and 2 bases respectively, with 12 bases between them. DNA for the CDR3: TGCGCCAGCAGCCAAGATTGGGAGGGGGTCACAGATACGCAGTATTTT. This gives the protein CASSQDWEGVTDTQYF.

The chain recombines TRBV19 with TRBJ1-3, with 7 nucleotides matching TRBD1. CDR1 and CDR2 from the germline V gene are LNHDA and SQIVND (reference sequence). V lost 7 bases to trimming and J lost 4 bases; unmatched junction nucleotides: 7. This CDR3 region has 14 residues. The CDR3 spells CASTPRQGGNTIYF. As DNA, the CDR3 is TGTGCCAGTACCCCGAGACAGGGCGGAAACACCATATATTTT.